The 3 T cell receptor beta chains in this list originate from one sample, sequenced in a study of CD8+ T cells in alopecia areata. cDNA reverse transcribed from extracted RNA served as the sequencing template. Profiled with immunoSEQ multiplex PCR; TCRdb holds only in-frame clones, not every one. The sample carries some 100,000 clones, roughly 69% recorded once. Sequencing was carried out using CD4+ T cells sorted from blood. Receptors originate from a human donor in good health.

A few counts support this clone. The chain combines TRBV5-6 with TRBJ2-1; D is ambiguous. Germline CDR1 and CDR2: SGHDT and YYEEEE. The CDR3 is made up of 15 amino acids. The germline V and J ends were trimmed by 0 bases and 10 bases, with 17 bases remaining between them. The CDR3 DNA reads TGTGCCAGCAGCTTGGGTCAGCGTGGGCTTATGGAGCAGTTCTTC. It specifies CASSLGQRGLMEQFF.

This clone was counted between two and nine times. V is TRBV4-1 and J is TRBJ2-1; TRBD2 matches at 10 bases. The CDR3 totals 15 residues. The V and J ends lost 1 base and 6 bases, in that order; junction bases with no gene match: 3. Germline CDR1 reads MGHRA; CDR2 reads YSYEKL. In DNA form, the CDR3 reads TGCGCCAGCAGCCAAGGGCTAGCGGGGGTCAATGAGCAGTTCTTC. Translated, it gives CASSQGLAGVNEQFF.

This clone occurred once. This sequence joins TRBV5-4 and TRBJ1-1; no reliable D call. From germline, CDR1 is SGHNT and CDR2 YYREEE (reference sequence). Trimming cost V 4 bases and J 1 base, with 8 bases left between them. This CDR3 is 13 amino acids long. The CDR3 DNA follows: TGTGCCAGCAGCCCCTCCGGGAACACTGAAGCTTTCTTT. Amino acids: CASSPSGNTEAFF.